The rows below give T cell receptor beta chains drawn from one sample of a study of T cell repertoires in ileal Crohn's disease. Method: immunoSEQ multiplex PCR; TCRdb's copy keeps in-frame clones and lacks some. The sample has around 7,000 clones, roughly four fifths seen once. The source material was ileal tissue. Receptors originate from an adult with Crohn's disease. Each CDR3 is given with its conserved first and last residue. A D gene is named only where the DNA matches it firmly. The listing skips clone size in some rows; elsewhere it reads once, few, many or a size class.

D,J,V,size,CDR3,DNA
-,TRBJ1-2,TRBV18,-,CASSPPTGRDYGYTF,TGTGCCAGCTCACCTCCTACAGGGAGAGACTATGGCTACACCTTC
-,TRBJ1-4,TRBV14,-,CASSQVREKLFF,TGTGCCAGCAGCCAAGTGAGGGAAAAACTGTTTTTT
TRBD2,TRBJ2-2,TRBV5-1,-,CASSFGLAGINTGELFF,TGCGCCAGCAGCTTTGGACTAGCGGGGATTAACACCGGGGAGCTGTTTTTT
-,TRBJ2-1,TRBV11-2,-,CASSWGYNEQFF,TGTGCCAGCAGCTGGGGATACAATGAGCAGTTCTTC
-,TRBJ2-3,TRBV30,-,CAWGGAQGTDTQYF,TGTGCCTGGGGGGGGGCACAGGGCACAGATACGCAGTATTTT
-,TRBJ1-2,TRBV29-1,-,CSVHQAVYGYTF,TGCAGCGTTCACCAGGCGGTCTATGGCTACACCTTC
-,TRBJ1-4,TRBV19,-,CASTEASGIEKLFF,TGTGCCAGTACCGAAGCCAGTGGGATTGAAAAACTGTTTTTT
-,TRBJ2-1,TRBV5-4,-,CASSLGQLFSYNEQFF,TGTGCCAGCAGCTTGGGGCAACTCTTCTCCTACAATGAGCAGTTCTTC
-,TRBJ1-2,TRBV6-6,-,CASSYSPAEGYTF,TGTGCCAGCAGTTACTCGCCGGCGGAAGGCTACACCTTC
-,TRBJ2-7,TRBV14,-,CASSPSWFDYEQYF,TGTGCCAGCAGCCCTAGCTGGTTCGACTACGAGCAGTACTTC
-,TRBJ2-7,TRBV5-6,once,CASSLESADEQYF,TGTGCCAGCAGCTTGGAGAGCGCAGACGAGCAGTACTTC
-,TRBJ2-1,TRBV19,-,CASSTVPQGNEQFF,TGTGCCAGTAGTACCGTCCCGCAGGGGAATGAGCAGTTCTTC
TRBD2,TRBJ2-1,TRBV7-2,-,CASSQRGGRFGEQFF,TGTGCCAGCAGCCAGCGGGGGGGCCGATTCGGTGAGCAGTTCTTC
TRBD1,TRBJ2-2,TRBV4-1,-,CASSQTDRGGGELFF,TGCGCCAGCAGCCAGACGGACAGGGGTGGCGGGGAGCTGTTTTTT
TRBD1,TRBJ2-7,TRBV6-1,few,CASSEDGTGRYEQYF,TGTGCCAGCAGTGAAGATGGGACAGGGAGATACGAGCAGTACTTC
-,TRBJ1-6,TRBV5-1,-,CASSLGGGNSPLHF,TGCGCCAGCAGCTTGGGGGGAGGTAATTCACCCCTCCACTTT
-,TRBJ2-1,TRBV7-6,few,CASSHYNEQFF,TGTGCCAGCAGCCATTACAATGAGCAGTTCTTC
TRBD2,TRBJ2-1,TRBV14,-,CASSPLGGAQNEQFF,TGTGCCAGCAGCCCCCTCGGGGGGGCCCAAAATGAGCAGTTCTTC
-,TRBJ1-5,TRBV28,-,CASSLLQTGTGYSNQPQHF,TGTGCCAGCAGTTTACTCCAAACAGGGACTGGGTATAGCAATCAGCCCCAGCATTTT
-,TRBJ1-1,TRBV6-5,hyperexpanded,CASSLTDSKGTEAFF,TGTGCCAGCAGTCTCACTGACAGTAAGGGCACTGAAGCTTTCTTT
-,TRBJ2-6,TRBV30,-,CAWRGISGANVLTF,TGTGCCTGGAGGGGAATCTCTGGGGCCAACGTCCTGACTTTC
-,TRBJ2-5,TRBV4-1,-,CASSQGVAEKETQYF,TGCGCCAGCAGCCAAGGGGTTGCGGAAAAAGAGACCCAGTACTTC
-,TRBJ2-2,TRBV7-8,-,CASSLRLNREGGELFF,TGTGCCAGCAGCTTACGTCTTAACAGGGAAGGCGGGGAGCTGTTTTTT
-,TRBJ1-3,TRBV5-1,-,CASSLNGAAGNTIYF,TGCGCCAGCAGCTTGAACGGGGCCGCGGGAAACACCATATATTTT
TRBD2,TRBJ2-7,TRBV6-5,-,CASSYSGEGPYEQYF,TGTGCCAGCAGTTACTCGGGGGAGGGACCCTACGAGCAGTACTTC
TRBD1,TRBJ2-3,TRBV11-2,-,CASSSRTGGTDTQYF,TGTGCCAGCAGCTCTCGGACAGGGGGCACAGATACGCAGTATTTT
-,TRBJ1-4,TRBV28,once,CASSQWLGSNEKLFF,TGTGCCAGCAGCCAATGGCTGGGATCGAATGAAAAACTGTTTTTT
-,TRBJ1-2,TRBV12-2,-,CASRSVGRGLFYGYTF,TGTGCAAGTCGCTCGGTGGGGAGGGGTTTATTCTATGGCTACACCTTC